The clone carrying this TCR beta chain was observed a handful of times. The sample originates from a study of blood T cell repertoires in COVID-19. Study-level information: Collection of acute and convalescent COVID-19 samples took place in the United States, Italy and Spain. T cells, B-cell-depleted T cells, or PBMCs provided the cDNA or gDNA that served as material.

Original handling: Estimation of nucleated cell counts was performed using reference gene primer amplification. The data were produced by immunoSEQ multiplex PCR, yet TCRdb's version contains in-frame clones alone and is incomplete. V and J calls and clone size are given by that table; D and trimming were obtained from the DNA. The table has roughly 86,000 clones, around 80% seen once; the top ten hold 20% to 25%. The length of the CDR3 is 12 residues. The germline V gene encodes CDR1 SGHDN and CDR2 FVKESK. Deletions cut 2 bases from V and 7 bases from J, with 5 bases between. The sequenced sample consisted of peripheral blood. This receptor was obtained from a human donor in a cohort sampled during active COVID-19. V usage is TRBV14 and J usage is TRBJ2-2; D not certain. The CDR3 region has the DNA TGTGCCAGCAGCCAATTATTCGGGGAGCTGTTTTTT. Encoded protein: CASSQLFGELFF. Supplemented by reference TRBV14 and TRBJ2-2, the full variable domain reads EAGVTQFPSHSVIEKGQTVTLRCDPISGHDNLYWYRRVMGKEIKFLLHFVKESKQDESGMPNNRFLAERTGGTYSTLKVQPAELEDSGVYFCASSQLFGELFFGEGSRLTVL.